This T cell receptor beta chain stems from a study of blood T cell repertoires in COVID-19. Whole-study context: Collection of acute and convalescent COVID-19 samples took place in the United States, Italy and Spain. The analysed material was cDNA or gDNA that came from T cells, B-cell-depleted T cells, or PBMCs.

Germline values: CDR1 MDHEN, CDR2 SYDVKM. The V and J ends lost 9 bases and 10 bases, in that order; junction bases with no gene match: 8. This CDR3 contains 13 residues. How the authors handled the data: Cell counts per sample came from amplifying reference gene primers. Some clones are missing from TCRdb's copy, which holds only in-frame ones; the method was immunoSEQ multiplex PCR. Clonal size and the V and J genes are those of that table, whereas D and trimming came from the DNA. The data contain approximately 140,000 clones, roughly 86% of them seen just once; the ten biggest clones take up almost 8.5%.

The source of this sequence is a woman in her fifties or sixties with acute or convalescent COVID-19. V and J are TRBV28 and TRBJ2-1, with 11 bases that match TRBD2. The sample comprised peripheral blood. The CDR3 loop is CASIAGGPYEQFF. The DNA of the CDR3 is TGTGCCAGTATAGCGGGGGGGCCTTACGAGCAGTTCTTC.